A selection of T cell receptor beta chains follows, all from one sample in a study of spatial heterogeneity in lung cancer. From the 5' RACE reads, TCRdb called clonotypes with MiXCR, one entry per CDR3 protein. The data show around 4,800 distinct CDR3 sequences, about 6.3% seen once. Source: lung tumor tissue, taken at surgery. The receptors here all came from a male donor with early-stage non-small cell lung cancer. Each CDR3 is given with its conserved first and last residue. D genes are given only for firm matches. The size of a clone is reported for some rows only, either as once, few or many, or as a class for expanded clones.

CDR3nt: TGCAGTGCTAGAGATATAGCGGGGGTGGGGAATGAGCAGTTCTTC; CDR3aa: CSARDIAGVGNEQFF; d_gene: TRBD2; v_gene: TRBV20-1; j_gene: TRBJ2-1; abundance: large
CDR3nt: TGTGCCAGCAGTGGCAGGACAGGAGACTACGAGCAGTACTTC; CDR3aa: CASSGRTGDYEQYF; d_gene: TRBD1; v_gene: TRBV6-6; j_gene: TRBJ2-7; abundance: many
CDR3nt: TGTGCCATCAGTTCCTCTAGCGGGGAGTTGACAGATACGCAGTATTTT; CDR3aa: CAISSSSGELTDTQYF; d_gene: TRBD2; v_gene: TRBV10-3; j_gene: TRBJ2-3; abundance: many
CDR3nt: TGTGCCAGCAGCTTGGGTCGGGGGTACGAACAGTTCTTC; CDR3aa: CASSLGRGYEQFF; d_gene: NA; v_gene: TRBV11-1; j_gene: TRBJ2-1; abundance: many
CDR3nt: TGTGCCAGCACCTTCTGGGGGGCCGCCTCTTTGAATGAGCAGTTCTTC; CDR3aa: CASTFWGAASLNEQFF; d_gene: NA; v_gene: TRBV7-9; j_gene: TRBJ2-1; abundance: many
CDR3nt: TGTGCCAGCAGCTTATCGGGACAGAGCTCTGGGGCCAACGTCCTGACTTTC; CDR3aa: CASSLSGQSSGANVLTF; d_gene: TRBD1; v_gene: TRBV7-2; j_gene: TRBJ2-6; abundance: many
CDR3nt: TGTGCCAGCTCAACCGGGACAGACTTCTACGAGCAGTACTTC; CDR3aa: CASSTGTDFYEQYF; d_gene: TRBD1; v_gene: TRBV18; j_gene: TRBJ2-7; abundance: large
CDR3nt: TGTGCCAGCAGTTTGGGCACAGAGACCCAGTACTTC; CDR3aa: CASSLGTETQYF; d_gene: NA; v_gene: TRBV6-2/TRBV6-3; j_gene: TRBJ2-5; abundance: many
CDR3nt: TGTGCCAGCAGTTACTCCGGTGACCCTAATGAAAAACTGTTTTTT; CDR3aa: CASSYSGDPNEKLFF; d_gene: NA; v_gene: TRBV6-6; j_gene: TRBJ1-4; abundance: many
CDR3nt: TGCAGCGTTGCGGGGAATGAGCAGTTCTTC; CDR3aa: CSVAGNEQFF; d_gene: NA; v_gene: TRBV29-1; j_gene: TRBJ2-1; abundance: many
CDR3nt: TGTGCCAGCAGCCAAGTTCGGCTAGCGGATTTCCAAGAGACCCAGTACTTC; CDR3aa: CASSQVRLADFQETQYF; d_gene: TRBD2; v_gene: TRBV4-2; j_gene: TRBJ2-5; abundance: NA
CDR3nt: TGCGCCAGCAGCTTGACCGGGACAGGGGTCTATGGCTACACCTTC; CDR3aa: CASSLTGTGVYGYTF; d_gene: TRBD1; v_gene: TRBV5-1; j_gene: TRBJ1-2; abundance: NA
CDR3nt: TGCAGTGGGGACATAGACACAGATACGCAGTATTTT; CDR3aa: CSGDIDTDTQYF; d_gene: NA; v_gene: TRBV20-1; j_gene: TRBJ2-3; abundance: few
CDR3nt: TGTGCCAGCAGCTTAACGGCTCAGTCGGGGTTCGGGGAGCTGTTTTTT; CDR3aa: CASSLTAQSGFGELFF; d_gene: NA; v_gene: TRBV7-3; j_gene: TRBJ2-2; abundance: many
CDR3nt: TGCGCCAGCAGCCAAGGACAGGGGGCGCGGATTAAGGAAAAACTGTTTTTT; CDR3aa: CASSQGQGARIKEKLFF; d_gene: TRBD1; v_gene: TRBV4-3; j_gene: TRBJ1-4; abundance: few
CDR3nt: TGTGCCAGCAGCGGGGGACTGGGAACCGCCTACAATGAGCAGTTCTTC; CDR3aa: CASSGGLGTAYNEQFF; d_gene: NA; v_gene: TRBV5-4; j_gene: TRBJ2-1; abundance: NA
CDR3nt: TGTGCCAGCAGCCAGGGTAGGACAAGCTCCTACGAGCAGTACTTC; CDR3aa: CASSQGRTSSYEQYF; d_gene: NA; v_gene: TRBV4-2; j_gene: TRBJ2-7; abundance: many
CDR3nt: TGTGCCAGCAGCACGGAGGGGGTAGGTGAGCAGTTCTTC; CDR3aa: CASSTEGVGEQFF; d_gene: NA; v_gene: TRBV9; j_gene: TRBJ2-1; abundance: many
CDR3nt: TGTGCCAGCAGCTTCGCGGGGGAGCAGTTCTTC; CDR3aa: CASSFAGEQFF; d_gene: NA; v_gene: TRBV7-2; j_gene: TRBJ2-1; abundance: NA
CDR3nt: TGCGCCAGCAGCCAAGTGGTACACGGCGCGGGGAACATTCAGTACTTC; CDR3aa: CASSQVVHGAGNIQYF; d_gene: NA; v_gene: TRBV4-1; j_gene: TRBJ2-4; abundance: many
CDR3nt: TGCGCCAGCAGCCCCGGGACAGGTGTTGCGTACGAGCAGTACTTC; CDR3aa: CASSPGTGVAYEQYF; d_gene: TRBD1; v_gene: TRBV5-1; j_gene: TRBJ2-7; abundance: NA
CDR3nt: TGTGCCAGCAGCCAGAGTGCAAGAAGAGGAAACACCATATATTTT; CDR3aa: CASSQSARRGNTIYF; d_gene: NA; v_gene: TRBV14; j_gene: TRBJ1-3; abundance: many
CDR3nt: TGTGCCAGCAGGAAAACGGGAGAGACTGAAGCTTTCTTT; CDR3aa: CASRKTGETEAFF; d_gene: NA; v_gene: TRBV6-2/TRBV6-3; j_gene: TRBJ1-1; abundance: medium-sized
CDR3nt: TGCGCCAGCAGCCAACAAAGCGGGGGGCGTTTAACCACAGATACGCAGTATTTT; CDR3aa: CASSQQSGGRLTTDTQYF; d_gene: TRBD2; v_gene: TRBV4-3; j_gene: TRBJ2-3; abundance: many
CDR3nt: TGCGCCAGCAGCTTGATCGGCGGCTACACCGGGGAGCTGTTTTTT; CDR3aa: CASSLIGGYTGELFF; d_gene: NA; v_gene: TRBV5-1; j_gene: TRBJ2-2; abundance: many
CDR3nt: TGTGCCAGCAGCTTAGGCCCCCAAAACACAGATACGCAGTATTTT; CDR3aa: CASSLGPQNTDTQYF; d_gene: NA; v_gene: TRBV7-7; j_gene: TRBJ2-3; abundance: many
CDR3nt: TGTGCCAGCAGTATCCAGACAGGGACCATAAATGAAAAACTGTTTTTT; CDR3aa: CASSIQTGTINEKLFF; d_gene: TRBD1; v_gene: TRBV6-1; j_gene: TRBJ1-4; abundance: many
CDR3nt: TGTGCCAGCAGTGGGGGCGGGACAATGAACACTGAAGCTTTCTTT; CDR3aa: CASSGGGTMNTEAFF; d_gene: NA; v_gene: TRBV2; j_gene: TRBJ1-1; abundance: NA
CDR3nt: TGTGCCAGCAGTTCCCCGGACAGAAACTATGGCTACACCTTC; CDR3aa: CASSSPDRNYGYTF; d_gene: NA; v_gene: TRBV28; j_gene: TRBJ1-2; abundance: medium-sized
CDR3nt: TGTGCCATCAGTGGTGCGGATACGCAGTATTTT; CDR3aa: CAISGADTQYF; d_gene: NA; v_gene: TRBV10-3; j_gene: TRBJ2-3; abundance: medium-sized
CDR3nt: TGTGCCAGCAGCCACCCCAGCGGGGAGTACAATGAGCAGTTCTTC; CDR3aa: CASSHPSGEYNEQFF; d_gene: TRBD2; v_gene: TRBV4-2; j_gene: TRBJ2-1; abundance: many
CDR3nt: TGCAGTGCTAGAGATCCGGGGTTGGAGACCCAGTACTTC; CDR3aa: CSARDPGLETQYF; d_gene: NA; v_gene: TRBV20-1; j_gene: TRBJ2-5; abundance: many
CDR3nt: TGTGCCAGCAGCTTAGGGGGGCGCGTGAACACTGAAGCTTTCTTT; CDR3aa: CASSLGGRVNTEAFF; d_gene: NA; v_gene: TRBV7-9; j_gene: TRBJ1-1; abundance: NA
CDR3nt: TGCGCCACCCCGACACGAAGCTCCTACGAGCAGTACTTC; CDR3aa: CATPTRSSYEQYF; d_gene: NA; v_gene: TRBV4-1; j_gene: TRBJ2-7; abundance: medium-sized
CDR3nt: TGTGCCAGCAGTGAAGGGGGGGGGACAGATACGCAGTATTTT; CDR3aa: CASSEGGGTDTQYF; d_gene: TRBD2; v_gene: TRBV25-1; j_gene: TRBJ2-3; abundance: many
CDR3nt: TGTGTCAGCAGCAGGGGCACTATCCTTTCCACAGATACGCAGTATTTT; CDR3aa: CVSSRGTILSTDTQYF; d_gene: NA; v_gene: TRBV5-4; j_gene: TRBJ2-3; abundance: NA
CDR3nt: TGTGCCAGCAGTTCCCCGTATCTAGCGGGAGTGTACAATGAGCAGTTCTTC; CDR3aa: CASSSPYLAGVYNEQFF; d_gene: TRBD2; v_gene: TRBV6-2/TRBV6-3; j_gene: TRBJ2-1; abundance: many
CDR3nt: TGTGCCAGCAGTTTTTCCCAGGGGAAGGGGCAGCCCCAGCATTTT; CDR3aa: CASSFSQGKGQPQHF; d_gene: NA; v_gene: TRBV6-5; j_gene: TRBJ1-5; abundance: many
CDR3nt: TGCAGTGCTAGAGATCCGGACCTATATGGCTACACCTTC; CDR3aa: CSARDPDLYGYTF; d_gene: NA; v_gene: TRBV20-1; j_gene: TRBJ1-2; abundance: many
CDR3nt: TGTGCCAGCACCGGACAGGGACGGAGTCAGCCCCAGCATTTT; CDR3aa: CASTGQGRSQPQHF; d_gene: TRBD1; v_gene: TRBV27; j_gene: TRBJ1-5; abundance: many
CDR3nt: TGTGCCAGCAGTTTAGCGGGAGCGGCCGGGGAGCTGTTTTTT; CDR3aa: CASSLAGAAGELFF; d_gene: NA; v_gene: TRBV12-3/TRBV12-4; j_gene: TRBJ2-2; abundance: large
CDR3nt: TGTGCCAGCAGCTGGAACAGGGGGAAGGCTGGAAACACCATATATTTT; CDR3aa: CASSWNRGKAGNTIYF; d_gene: TRBD1; v_gene: TRBV5-5; j_gene: TRBJ1-3; abundance: few
CDR3nt: TGTGCCAGTAGTATAGTTGGGACGGCGGGCGAGCAGTACTTC; CDR3aa: CASSIVGTAGEQYF; d_gene: NA; v_gene: TRBV19; j_gene: TRBJ2-7; abundance: many
CDR3nt: TGTGCCAGCAGTTCCCTAGCGGGAGGACACAATGAGCAGTTCTTC; CDR3aa: CASSSLAGGHNEQFF; d_gene: TRBD2; v_gene: TRBV28; j_gene: TRBJ2-1; abundance: many
CDR3nt: TGCAGTGCTAGAGACCCCGAGCGGTCCTATAATTCACCCCTCCACTTT; CDR3aa: CSARDPERSYNSPLHF; d_gene: NA; v_gene: TRBV20-1; j_gene: TRBJ1-6; abundance: many
CDR3nt: TGTGCCACCAGCGGGGGGCTGTCCGGGGAGCTGTTTTTT; CDR3aa: CATSGGLSGELFF; d_gene: NA; v_gene: TRBV15; j_gene: TRBJ2-2; abundance: many
CDR3nt: TGTGCCACGTCCACTAGCGGACTCACAGATACGCAGTATTTT; CDR3aa: CATSTSGLTDTQYF; d_gene: TRBD2; v_gene: TRBV10-3; j_gene: TRBJ2-3; abundance: many
CDR3nt: TGTGCCAGCGCCTCAGGACGCCTCCTTATGAATACGCAGTATTTT; CDR3aa: CASASGRLLMNTQYF; d_gene: NA; v_gene: TRBV28; j_gene: TRBJ2-3; abundance: many
CDR3nt: TGTGCCAGCAGCGAACCAGGGGGCGCTTCCTACGAGCAGTACTTC; CDR3aa: CASSEPGGASYEQYF; d_gene: TRBD1; v_gene: TRBV28; j_gene: TRBJ2-7; abundance: many
CDR3nt: TGCGCCAGCAGCTTGGTTATAGCTGAAGAGACCCAGTACTTC; CDR3aa: CASSLVIAEETQYF; d_gene: NA; v_gene: TRBV5-1; j_gene: TRBJ2-5; abundance: many
CDR3nt: TGTGCCAGCAGTCCCCCCGGCAGGGGAGTTGAGACCCAGTACTTC; CDR3aa: CASSPPGRGVETQYF; d_gene: NA; v_gene: TRBV28; j_gene: TRBJ2-5; abundance: NA
CDR3nt: TGTGCCAGCAGTGTAGGACGGATCTATGGCTACACCTTC; CDR3aa: CASSVGRIYGYTF; d_gene: NA; v_gene: TRBV6-2/TRBV6-3; j_gene: TRBJ1-2; abundance: NA
CDR3nt: TGTGCCAGCAGTTACCCTTACGGCGGGGGAACAGATACGCAGTATTTT; CDR3aa: CASSYPYGGGTDTQYF; d_gene: TRBD2; v_gene: TRBV6-2/TRBV6-3; j_gene: TRBJ2-3; abundance: many
CDR3nt: TGTGCCAGCAGTGCTAGTCTGAGCTCCTACAATGAGCAGTTCTTC; CDR3aa: CASSASLSSYNEQFF; d_gene: NA; v_gene: TRBV2; j_gene: TRBJ2-1; abundance: many
CDR3nt: TGTGCCAGCGGCTCCCCGGCAAGCACAGATACGCAGTATTTT; CDR3aa: CASGSPASTDTQYF; d_gene: NA; v_gene: TRBV2; j_gene: TRBJ2-3; abundance: medium-sized
CDR3nt: TGTGCCAGCAGGGCGACTAGCGGGACTTACGAGCAGTACTTC; CDR3aa: CASRATSGTYEQYF; d_gene: TRBD2; v_gene: TRBV12-3/TRBV12-4; j_gene: TRBJ2-7; abundance: many
CDR3nt: TGTGCCAGCAGTTTAAGCGGGAGCTCCTACAATGAGCAGTTCTTC; CDR3aa: CASSLSGSSYNEQFF; d_gene: TRBD2; v_gene: TRBV7-3; j_gene: TRBJ2-1; abundance: many
CDR3nt: TGTGCCTGGAGTGGGGGGATGGGTACCGCTGAAGCTTTCTTT; CDR3aa: CAWSGGMGTAEAFF; d_gene: NA; v_gene: TRBV30; j_gene: TRBJ1-1; abundance: many
CDR3nt: TGCAGTGCCCGAGGACAGGGAAGGATTGACGAGCAGTACTTC; CDR3aa: CSARGQGRIDEQYF; d_gene: TRBD1; v_gene: TRBV20-1; j_gene: TRBJ2-7; abundance: few